This T cell receptor beta chain was identified in a study of blood T cells in healthy people across ages. This clonotype was observed a handful of times. Trimming shortened V by 1 base and J by 4 bases, and 7 bases separated the two germline ends. The germline V gene encodes CDR1 MGHRA and CDR2 YSYEKL. This CDR3 region has 13 residues. Sample-barcoded 5' priming and a J-beta primer mix drove a second PCR of roughly 6 to 12 cycles. TCRdb used MiXCR to reprocess the 5' RACE reads, holding one entry per CDR3 protein. The repertoire has 900,000 to 950,000 distinct CDR3 sequences, 25% to 30% of them found once; the top ten carry about a tenth. The same data also contributed to another study, on T cells of mothers and their children. That publication notes: Second-PCR primer M1S introduced sample barcodes and 2-4 random nucleotides.

Sequencing used blood. The chain uses TRBV4-1 and TRBJ1-1; D is unclear. The receptor was derived from a woman in her thirties or forties in good health. The CDR3 sequence: CASSQASLTEAFF. CDR3 DNA: TGCGCCAGCAGCCAAGCCTCACTCACTGAAGCTTTCTTT.